This TCR beta chain was identified during a study of Graves' ophthalmopathy and Graves' hyperthyroidism. Study-wide background: The term stable hyperthyroidism indicated an absence of ophthalmopathy within 18 months of follow-up. Study-wide results and caveats: Blood contained most expanded thyroid clonotypes exceeding 0.001 frequency.

This clonotype occurred many times. Antigen specificity is unknown. The V end lost 4 bases, the J end lost 0 bases, and 10 bases lay between the germline ends. This CDR3 comprises 15 residues. The V gene's germline CDR1 is SNHLY and CDR2 FYNNEI. RNA served as the template for amplifying TCR beta CDR3 regions. An initial RT-PCR round employing HTBI primers preceded a second-round multiplex PCR. TCRdb used MiXCR to reprocess the multiplex PCR reads, holding one entry per CDR3 protein. The data show about 590,000 distinct CDR3 sequences, with under 45% seen just once and about 4% held by the top ten. Excluded: other autoimmune disease, uncontrolled infection, pregnancy or lactation. Clinicians made diagnoses from clinical symptoms, serum thyroxine, TRAb, thyroid ultrasound and orbital computed tomography.

The sample consisted of peripheral blood or thyroid tissue (not recorded which). The chain carries TRBV2 and TRBJ1-3; no reliable D call. This clonotype was obtained from an adult man with Graves' hyperthyroidism. In DNA form, the CDR3 reads TGTGCCAGCAGTGCCGGGCAGAGCTCTGGAAACACCATATATTTT. Residues: CASSAGQSSGNTIYF.